These T cell receptor beta chains were read from a single sample in a study of cytomegalovirus exposure and HLA in healthy donors. The table came from immunoSEQ multiplex PCR; TCRdb's copy has only in-frame clones and leaves some out. The data hold some 170,000 clones, with about four fifths observed a single time. Input material: PBMCs. These receptors originate from a woman younger than 35 in good health and CMV-seropositive. Each CDR3 is given with its conserved first and last residue. Each record gives: V gene, D gene, J gene, clone size, CDR3 DNA, CDR3 protein. D genes are given only for firm matches. Size tells how often a clone was seen (once, few, many) or the class of an expanded clone, and some rows leave it out.

>TRBV10-3|TRBD2|TRBJ2-5|NA
TGTGCCACCGCTTACAACCATCTAGAGCGGGGAGCAGAGACCCAGTACTTC
CATAYNHLERGAETQYF
>TRBV4-3|NA|TRBJ2-3|NA
TGCGCCAGCAGCCTCTTGCGCGGCCCTGATACGCAGTATTTT
CASSLLRGPDTQYF
>TRBV28|TRBD1|TRBJ2-2|NA
TGTGCCAGCCTGGGCAGGGGGTACACCGGGGAGCTGTTTTTT
CASLGRGYTGELFF
>TRBV7-9|NA|TRBJ2-1|NA
TGTGCCAGCAGCGCGGGGCCCCTGGGGATCCAGGAGCAGTTCTTC
CASSAGPLGIQEQFF
>TRBV19|NA|TRBJ1-3|NA
TGTGCCAGTCGAACAGGGATGAGCTCTGGAAACACCATATATTTT
CASRTGMSSGNTIYF
>TRBV2|NA|TRBJ2-1|NA
TGTGCCAGCACCCTAGATGCCCACTACAATGAGCAGTTCTTC
CASTLDAHYNEQFF
>TRBV6-4|TRBD2|TRBJ2-3|once
TGTGCCAGCCAACTAGCGGGGGGGCTGGGGGTCACAGATACGCAGTATTTT
CASQLAGGLGVTDTQYF
>TRBV6-5|NA|TRBJ2-3|once
TGTGCCAGCGCGCGGCAGTCTTTTACAGATACGCAGTATTTT
CASARQSFTDTQYF
>TRBV5-1|NA|TRBJ1-4|NA
TGCGCCAGCAGCTTGGGACAGATTAATGAAAAACTGTTTTTT
CASSLGQINEKLFF
>TRBV28|NA|TRBJ1-2|NA
TGTGCCAGCAGTTTCAGGGGTTATGGCTACACCTTC
CASSFRGYGYTF
>TRBV9|NA|TRBJ1-6|NA
TGTGCCAGCAGCGTAGAAGTACAGGGCGGTTCACCCCTCCACTTT
CASSVEVQGGSPLHF
>TRBV30|TRBD1|TRBJ1-5|NA
TGTGCCTGGAGTCCAGGACAGGGGGGAAATCAGCCCCAGCATTTT
CAWSPGQGGNQPQHF
>TRBV6-5|NA|TRBJ1-1|NA
TGTGCCAGCAGTATCGGTCCTGAAGCTTTCTTT
CASSIGPEAFF
>TRBV5-6|TRBD1|TRBJ2-7|NA
TGTGCCAGCAGCACCCGGGACAGGGCCGCCTACGAGCAGTACTTC
CASSTRDRAAYEQYF
>TRBV28|NA|TRBJ2-7|NA
TGTGCCAGCAGTTTAGGCCGCTACGAGCAGTACTTC
CASSLGRYEQYF
>TRBV5-1|NA|TRBJ2-7|once
TGCGCCAGCAGCTTGACCGGGACAATATACGAGCAGTACTTC
CASSLTGTIYEQYF
>TRBV28|NA|TRBJ2-4|NA
TGTGCCAGCAGCGTTGGAGGGGGGGGGAACATTCAGTACTTC
CASSVGGGGNIQYF
>TRBV7-2|NA|TRBJ1-4|NA
TGTGCCAGCAGCTTAGACTTTAATGAAAAACTGTTTTTT
CASSLDFNEKLFF
>TRBV15|NA|TRBJ2-7|NA
TGTGCCACCAGCAGAGGACAGGGACTCTCCTACGAGCAGTACTTC
CATSRGQGLSYEQYF
>TRBV18|NA|TRBJ1-2|once
TGTGCCAGCTCACCGCTCGGTGGAGGGGAGGCTCGGAATGGCTACACCTTC
CASSPLGGGEARNGYTF
>TRBV19|NA|TRBJ2-7|NA
TGTGCCAGTAGTATAGCACAGGGTCACTCCTACGAGCAGTACTTC
CASSIAQGHSYEQYF
>TRBV9|TRBD2|TRBJ2-7|NA
TGTGCCAGCAGCGTTGGGGGGGGTAGTTTCTACGAGCAGTACTTC
CASSVGGGSFYEQYF
>TRBV4-1|NA|TRBJ2-4|NA
TGCGCCAGCAGCCAAGTTGGACAGCAAAACATTCAGTACTTC
CASSQVGQQNIQYF
>TRBV7-2|TRBD1|TRBJ2-7|once
TGTGCCAGCAGCTTTGACAGGGCCACCTACGAGCAGTACTTC
CASSFDRATYEQYF
>TRBV28|TRBD1|TRBJ1-2|NA
TGTGCCTCAGGGACAGGGAATTTTTTTGGCTATGGCTACACCTTC
CASGTGNFFGYGYTF
>TRBV25-1|TRBD1|TRBJ1-4|NA
TGTGCCAGCAGTGCGTCTCCCGGGACAGGGGGTTTTAATGAAAAACTGTTTTTT
CASSASPGTGGFNEKLFF